The source of this T cell receptor beta chain is a study of molecular identifiers for immune sequencing clone quantification. On this clonotype itself: A much more abundant neighbour one base away suggests this may be a read error.

Per germline, CDR1 SGHDT and CDR2 YYEEEE. The length of the CDR3 is 10 residues. Each CDR3 protein is one row after TCRdb ran MiXCR on the PCR reads. The profile shows over 550,000 distinct CDR3 sequences, roughly 27% of them singletons. The sequence was obtained from a human donor in good health. Some libraries in this study had Jurkat cell RNA spiked in. The chain carries TRBV5-6 and TRBJ2-1, with D tentatively TRBD1 (6 bases). Specimen: naive CD8+ T cells from blood, with Jurkat cell RNA spiked in. Subset described: FACS-sorted CD8+CD4-CCR7+CD45RA+ naive T cells. CDR3 sequence reads: CASGQGLEVF. The CDR3 DNA follows: TGTGCCAGCGGGCAGGGGTTGGAGGTCTTC. The whole variable domain, filled in from reference TRBV5-6 and TRBJ2-1, reads DAGVTQSPTHLIKTRGQQVTLRCSPKSGHDTVSWYQQALGQGPQFIFQYYEEEERQRGNFPDRFSGHQFPNYSSELNVNALLLGDSALYLCASGQGLEVFGPGTRLTVL.